Shown below are 16 T cell receptor beta chains from a single sample sequenced in a study of blood T cells in healthy people across ages. A J-beta primer mix and a sample-barcoded 5' primer were used in a second PCR of about 7 to 12 cycles. Each CDR3 protein is one row after TCRdb ran MiXCR on the 5' RACE reads. This table has approximately 680,000 distinct CDR3 sequences, about 32% appearing once. Sequencing used blood. Receptors were obtained from a woman older than 75 in good health.

The chain recombines TRBV5-1 with TRBJ2-7; the D gene is possibly TRBD1 (5 bases). Trimming left V 7 bases short and J 0 bases short, with 14 bases between. Germline loops: CDR1 SGHRS, CDR2 YFSETQ. This CDR3 is built from 14 residues. CDR3 in amino acids: CASSMGTGSYEQYF. In DNA, the CDR3 is TGCGCCAGCTCCATGGGTACAGGCTCCTACGAGCAGTACTTC.

This clonotype was found a few times. The chain uses TRBV19 and TRBJ2-1, with 8 bases lining up with TRBD2. This CDR3 contains 15 residues. Unmatched junction bases numbered 5, after V lost 1 base and J lost 6 bases. CDR1 is LNHDA and CDR2 is SQIVND in the germline V gene (reference sequence). This chain's CDR3 is CASSIVRGARNEQFF. The CDR3 coding sequence is TGTGCCAGTAGTATAGTGCGGGGGGCTCGCAATGAGCAGTTCTTC. Variable domain in full (rest from reference TRBV19 and TRBJ2-1): DGGITQSPKYLFRKEGQNVTLSCEQNLNHDAMYWYRQDPGQGLRLIYYSQIVNDFQKGDIAEGYSVSREKKESFPLTVTSAQKNPTAFYLCASSIVRGARNEQFFGPGTRLTVL.

In this sample, this clonotype turned up many times. The rearrangement uses TRBV15 and TRBJ1-5; D gene uncertain. The germline CDR1 and CDR2 sequences are LNHNV and YYDKDF (reference sequence). Deletions cut 6 bases from V and 1 base from J, with 13 bases between. The length of the CDR3 is 15 residues. CDR3 sequence reads: CATSSSKRSNQPQHF. Here the CDR3 DNA reads TGTGCCACCAGTTCCTCAAAGAGGAGCAATCAGCCCCAGCATTTT.

The chain couples TRBV7-3 to TRBJ1-1; TRBD1 agrees at 10 bases. Germline CDR1 reads SGHTA; CDR2 reads FQGTGA. With V trimmed by 4 bases and J by 4 bases, 3 bases remained unmatched. The CDR3 runs 14 residues. The CDR3 sequence is CASSSGQGSTEAFF. Here the CDR3 DNA reads TGTGCCAGCAGCTCGGGACAGGGGAGCACTGAAGCTTTCTTT. The full variable domain, in which reference TRBV7-3 and TRBJ1-1 provide the parts outside the CDR3, is GAGVSQTPSNKVTEKGKYVELRCDPISGHTALYWYRQSLGQGPEFLIYFQGTGAADDSGLPNDRFFAVRPEGSVSTLKIQRTERGDSAVYLCASSSGQGSTEAFFGQGTRLTVV.

In its sample, this clonotype was seen many times. The rearrangement links TRBV6-5 to TRBJ2-7, with a weak D call TRBD1 (5 bases). V lost 4 bases and J 0 bases, leaving 10 bases between the germline ends. CDR1 is MNHEY and CDR2 is SVGAGI in the germline V gene. The CDR3 is 14 amino acids. The CDR3 sequence: CASSSRGASYEQYF. As DNA, the CDR3 is TGTGCCAGCAGTTCTAGGGGTGCCTCCTACGAGCAGTACTTC.

Concerning this clonotype: This could be a read error, since a much larger clone is one nucleotide away. The rearrangement links TRBV7-3 to TRBJ2-1; weak D call: TRBD1 (5 bases). The J call may not be correct, given that the DNA end is closer to TRBJ2-7. The CDR3 covers 15 residues. In germline, CDR1 is SGHTA, CDR2 FQGTGA. DNA of the CDR3: TGTGCCAGCAGCTTAACGAGCGACAGATACAATGAGCAGTACTTC. This sequence encodes CASSLTSDRYNEQYF.

About this clonotype: This may come from a read error, since a much larger clone is one base off. The V call is TRBV7-9, the J call TRBJ2-7; D is possibly TRBD1 (6 bases). Germline-derived CDR1 and CDR2 are SEHNR and FQNEAQ (reference sequence). V was shortened by 5 bases and J by 0 bases, with 17 bases between the two germline ends. The CDR3 length is 16 residues. The CDR3: CASSLPGTSVSYEQYF. Written as DNA, the CDR3 is TGTGCCAGCAGCCTACCCGGGACATCAGTCTCCTACGAGCAGTACTTC. Supplemented by reference TRBV7-9 and TRBJ2-7, the full variable domain reads DTGVSQNPRHKITKRGQNVTFRCDPISEHNRLYWYRQTLGQGPEFLTYFQNEAQLEKSRLLSDRFSAERPKGSFSTLEIQRTEQGDSAMYLCASSLPGTSVSYEQYFGPGTRLTVT.

The chain joins TRBV28 to TRBJ1-1; D not resolved. V lost 2 bases and J lost 10, with 14 bases in between. CDR1 MDHEN and CDR2 SYDVKM come from the germline V gene. CDR3 length equals 13 residues. The CDR3: CASSLRVSPGAFF. CDR3 bases: TGTGCCAGCAGTTTAAGGGTCAGCCCCGGAGCTTTCTTT. Together with reference TRBV28 and TRBJ1-1, the CDR3 gives the full variable domain: DVKVTQSSRYLVKRTGEKVFLECVQDMDHENMFWYRQDPGLGLRLIYFSYDVKMKEKGDIPEGYSVSREKKERFSLILESASTNQTSMYLCASSLRVSPGAFFGQGTRLTVV.

This clonotype was seen a handful of times. The J gene is TRBJ1-1, the V gene TRBV29-1; perhaps TRBD1 as D (6 bases). Trimming pared 2 bases from V and 1 base from J, leaving 8 bases between. The CDR3 covers 13 residues. Germline CDR1 reads SQVTM; CDR2 reads ANQGSEA. As DNA, the CDR3 is TGCAGCGTTGAAAAGACAGGGAACACTGAAGCTTTCTTT. It translates to CSVEKTGNTEAFF.

This clonotype was counted many times. The V call is TRBV5-1, the J call TRBJ2-7; 8 bases match TRBD1. V shed 1 base and J 2 bases; nucleotides not matched to a gene: 8. Germline V gene sequence: CDR1 SGHRS, CDR2 YFSETQ. The CDR3 spans 16 residues. CDR3 in DNA: TGCGCCAGCAGCTTGTTCGGGCAGGGGGCGACCTACGAGCAGTACTTC. This encodes CASSLFGQGATYEQYF.

To note about this clonotype: A much larger clonotype is one base distant, so this may be a read error. V gene TRBV5-1 combines with J gene TRBJ2-5; D is uncertain. V shed 5 bases and J shed 9 bases, with 20 bases lying between them. Germline CDR1 reads SGHRS; CDR2 reads YFSETQ. This CDR3 has 14 residues. DNA of the CDR3: TGCGCCAGCAGGGTGGCCTCTAGGGTCGAGGCCCAGTACTTC. This sequence encodes CASRVASRVEAQYF.

At least ten counts were recorded for this clonotype. V gene TRBV7-8 combines with J gene TRBJ2-3, with D hard to call. Trimming stripped 5 bases from V and 6 bases from J, with 6 bases between. Germline values: CDR1 SGHVS, CDR2 FQNEAQ. CDR3 length: 11 residues. The CDR3 nucleotides are TGTGCCAGCAGCCCCGCGGATACGCAGTATTTT. Translation: CASSPADTQYF.

About this clonotype itself: One end of the junction varies from germline; a read error may be responsible. V and J are TRBV4-1 and TRBJ1-2, with D perhaps TRBD1 (6 bases). In germline, CDR1 is MGHRA, CDR2 YSYEKL. The CDR3 is made up of 13 amino acids. The chain's CDR3 is CAGSQNYRDGYTF. The DNA for the CDR3 is TGCGCCGGCAGCCAAAATTACAGGGATGGCTACACCTTC.

The table lists this clonotype with many counts. J is TRBJ2-7 and V is TRBV5-1; D remains unclear. CDR1 is SGHRS and CDR2 is YFSETQ in the germline V gene. CDR3 length equals 11 residues. V was shortened by 9 bases and J by 3 bases, with 10 bases between the two germline ends. In DNA, the CDR3 is TGCGCCATTCCGGCCCTCTACGAGCAGTACTTC. This encodes CAIPALYEQYF. Complete variable domain (other parts from reference TRBV5-1 and TRBJ2-7): KAGVTQTPRYLIKTRGQQVTLSCSPISGHRSVSWYQQTPGQGLQFLFEYFSETQRNKGNFPGRFSGRQFSNSRSEMNVSTLELGDSALYLCAIPALYEQYFGPGTRLTVT.

V and J are TRBV20-1 and TRBJ2-7, with 11 bases aligning to TRBD2. V trimming: 1 base; J trimming: 2 bases; junction bases outside the gene matches: 13. The CDR3 sequence is 18 residues long. Per the germline V gene, CDR1 is DFQATT and CDR2 is SNEGSKA (reference sequence). DNA of the CDR3: TGCAGTGCTAGAGGGTCTGGGACTAGCGGAAATATACCCTACGAGCAGTACTTC. Translation gives CSARGSGTSGNIPYEQYF.

This clonotype was picked up many times. The genes are TRBV20-1 and TRBJ2-1, with no clear D. The germline gives CDR1 DFQATT, CDR2 SNEGSKA (reference sequence). Trimming removed 0 bases at V and 4 bases at J, with 10 bases between. There are 14 residues in the CDR3. This CDR3 is CSARDLDMYNEQFF. In DNA, the CDR3 is TGCAGTGCTAGAGATTTAGATATGTACAATGAGCAGTTCTTC.